This T cell receptor (beta chain) comes out of a study of yellow fever vaccine responses in identical twins. General study findings and limits: Each twin's T cell response to the vaccine was reported to look partly convergent and partly personalized.

CDR1 is SSHAT, CDR2 FNYEAQ, per germline (reference sequence). The CDR3 has 16 residues. A single record per CDR3 protein comes from TCRdb applying MiXCR to the RT-PCR reads. In the table there are around 18,000 distinct CDR3 sequences, roughly 80% of which are singletons. With respect to this clonotype: Its antigen is unidentified. One end of the junction varies from germline; a read error may be responsible.

V usage is TRBV7-7 and J usage is TRBJ2-5, with 12 bases aligning to TRBD1. Source: T cells from blood (PBMCs), unsorted or a sorted subset (not recorded which), taken before or after yellow fever vaccination (not recorded which). This TCR derives from a woman aged 18-29 years who received the yellow fever vaccine. The CDR3 loop is CASTRGTGGPQETQYF. The CDR3 region has the DNA TGTGCTAGCACCAGAGGGACAGGGGGCCCCCAAGAGACCCAGTACTTC.